This is a list of T cell receptor beta chains from one sample in a study of T cell changes during pregnancy in multiple sclerosis. Repertoires were generated with immunoSEQ multiplex PCR, while TCRdb's copy carries only in-frame clones and drops some. Here the sample spans about 80,000 clones, 92% being singletons. Material: peripheral blood, obtained before pregnancy. All receptors derive from a female donor with multiple sclerosis, enrolled in a pregnancy study. Each CDR3 is given with its conserved first and last residue. Fields, in order: D gene, clone size, J gene, V gene, CDR3 protein, CDR3 DNA. The D gene is left open where the match is weak. Clone size is not always given. Where it is, it says once, few, many or a class for expanded clones.

.	.	TRBJ2-1	TRBV6-6	CASSFPKSGYNEQFF	TGTGCCAGCAGTTTCCCTAAATCTGGCTACAATGAGCAGTTCTTC
TRBD1	once	TRBJ1-2	TRBV19	CASRGSGTANGYTF	TGTGCCAGTAGAGGCTCCGGGACAGCGAATGGCTACACCTTC
TRBD1	.	TRBJ2-5	TRBV28	CASRGTGLGETQYF	TGTGCCAGCAGAGGGACAGGGTTGGGGGAGACCCAGTACTTC
.	.	TRBJ2-7	TRBV5-1	CASTLQRDEQYF	TGCGCCAGCACCCTTCAGAGGGACGAGCAGTACTTC
.	.	TRBJ2-1	TRBV29-1	CSVEPSQGLTGNEQFF	TGCAGCGTTGAACCCTCGCAGGGATTAACGGGCAATGAGCAGTTCTTC
.	.	TRBJ2-3	TRBV2	CASSEAVLAADTQYF	TGTGCCAGCAGTGAAGCAGTGCTAGCAGCAGATACGCAGTATTTT
TRBD2	.	TRBJ2-5	TRBV7-9	CASSLEGSGKETQYF	TGTGCCAGCAGCTTAGAGGGTAGCGGGAAAGAGACCCAGTACTTC
.	once	TRBJ1-1	TRBV7-9	CASSLALSNLGRAFF	TGTGCCAGCAGCTTAGCGCTCTCCAATTTGGGGAGAGCTTTCTTT
.	.	TRBJ2-1	TRBV5-4	CASSLGGLALSYNEQFF	TGTGCCAGCAGCTTGGGGGGTCTAGCATTGTCCTACAATGAGCAGTTCTTC
.	.	TRBJ2-7	TRBV28	CASTRYYEQYF	TGTGCCAGCACCAGATACTACGAGCAGTACTTC
TRBD1	.	TRBJ1-1	TRBV10-3	CAIMTPGQGTEAFF	TGTGCCATCATGACTCCGGGACAGGGAACTGAAGCTTTCTTT
.	.	TRBJ1-1	TRBV27	CASSLWPGMNTEAFF	TGTGCCAGCAGTTTATGGCCCGGGATGAACACTGAAGCTTTCTTT
TRBD1	.	TRBJ1-3	TRBV5-8	CASSRDRGNTIYF	TGTGCCAGCAGCCGGGACAGGGGAAACACCATATATTTT
TRBD2	.	TRBJ2-1	TRBV9	CASSGLRAGAYNEQFF	TGTGCCAGCAGCGGTTTAAGAGCGGGAGCCTACAATGAGCAGTTCTTC
.	.	TRBJ2-6	TRBV21-1	CASSTRGPGANVLTF	TGTGCCAGCAGCACCAGGGGTCCTGGGGCCAACGTCCTGACTTTC
TRBD1	.	TRBJ1-5	TRBV6-5	CASSWGQGQPQHF	TGTGCCAGCAGTTGGGGACAGGGCCAGCCCCAGCATTTT
TRBD2	.	TRBJ2-7	TRBV7-6	CASRGTSDEQYF	TGTGCCAGCAGGGGTACTAGCGACGAGCAGTACTTC
TRBD2	.	TRBJ2-7	TRBV6-6	CASTKGTSTYEQYF	TGTGCCAGCACCAAGGGGACTAGCACCTACGAGCAGTACTTC
TRBD2	.	TRBJ2-1	TRBV6-6	CASSYSGLAGVEQFF	TGTGCCAGCAGTTACTCGGGACTAGCGGGAGTCGAGCAGTTCTTC
TRBD1	.	TRBJ1-2	TRBV2	CASSFTGTELYGYTF	TGTGCCAGCAGTTTCACCGGGACAGAACTATATGGCTACACCTTC
.	few	TRBJ2-3	TRBV28	CASSLLRDRATQYF	TGTGCCAGCAGTTTACTCCGAGATCGAGCTACGCAGTATTTT
TRBD2	.	TRBJ2-3	TRBV25-1	CASGASGSADTQYF	TGTGCCAGCGGGGCTAGCGGGAGCGCAGATACGCAGTATTTT
TRBD1	.	TRBJ2-7	TRBV5-1	CASSLRGQGREQYF	TGCGCCAGCAGCTTGAGAGGACAGGGACGCGAGCAGTACTTC
.	.	TRBJ2-7	TRBV2	CASLDSSSYEQYF	TGTGCCAGCCTGGACTCGAGCTCCTACGAGCAGTACTTC
TRBD1	.	TRBJ1-1	TRBV19	CASTGTGSEAFF	TGTGCCAGTACGGGGACAGGGTCTGAAGCTTTCTTT
TRBD2	.	TRBJ2-1	TRBV5-4	CASFQRGYNEQFF	TGTGCCAGCTTCCAGCGGGGTTACAATGAGCAGTTCTTC
TRBD2	.	TRBJ2-7	TRBV18	CASSPRGSGSWGNEQYF	TGTGCCAGCTCACCCCGGGGTAGCGGGAGTTGGGGCAACGAGCAGTACTTC
.	.	TRBJ1-3	TRBV10-3	CATNPGGSSGNTIYF	TGTGCCACCAACCCGGGGGGGAGCTCTGGAAACACCATATATTTT
TRBD1	.	TRBJ2-7	TRBV28	CASGPPQGGNYEQYF	TGTGCCAGCGGCCCCCCACAGGGGGGAAACTACGAGCAGTACTTC
.	.	TRBJ1-2	TRBV6-5	CASRAPGIYGYTF	TGTGCCAGCAGGGCCCCAGGGATCTATGGCTACACCTTC
.	.	TRBJ1-3	TRBV27	CASSLTVSSGNTIYF	TGTGCCAGCAGTTTAACAGTCAGCTCTGGAAACACCATATATTTT
TRBD1	.	TRBJ1-3	TRBV18	CASSPNDRAGNTIYF	TGTGCCAGCTCACCAAACGACAGGGCTGGAAACACCATATATTTT
TRBD1	.	TRBJ1-5	TRBV28	CASLRQGLDQPQHF	TGTGCCAGCCTCAGACAGGGATTGGATCAGCCCCAGCATTTT
.	.	TRBJ2-7	TRBV11-2	CASSLDGDIPNEQYF	TGTGCCAGCAGCTTAGACGGGGACATTCCTAACGAGCAGTACTTC
.	.	TRBJ1-1	TRBV2	CASSERGFGTEAFF	TGTGCCAGCAGTGAAAGGGGGTTCGGTACTGAAGCTTTCTTT
TRBD1	.	TRBJ1-2	TRBV2	CASSERQGVYGYTF	TGTGCCAGCAGTGAAAGGCAGGGGGTCTATGGCTACACCTTC
.	.	TRBJ2-7	TRBV2	CASSERYVGQGRYEQYF	TGTGCCAGCAGTGAACGATATGTGGGGCAGGGAAGGTACGAGCAGTACTTC
.	once	TRBJ2-7	TRBV28	CASTPGGSNTYEQYF	TGTGCCAGCACCCCAGGTGGGAGCAATACCTACGAGCAGTACTTC
TRBD2	once	TRBJ2-3	TRBV28	CAILSGGRDTQYF	TGTGCCATCCTCTCCGGGGGGAGAGATACGCAGTATTTT
TRBD2	.	TRBJ2-1	TRBV2	CASSAGGAGGASYNEQFF	TGTGCCAGCAGTGCGGGGGGAGCGGGAGGAGCATCCTACAATGAGCAGTTCTTC
.	.	TRBJ2-3	TRBV15	CATSPGWAGGTDTQYF	TGTGCCACCAGCCCGGGGTGGGCCGGGGGCACAGATACGCAGTATTTT
TRBD2	.	TRBJ2-7	TRBV7-9	CASSFSTSGSIHEQYF	TGTGCCAGCAGCTTCTCGACTAGCGGGAGTATCCACGAGCAGTACTTC
.	.	TRBJ1-3	TRBV10-2	CASSESTGGGNTIYF	TGCGCCAGCAGTGAGTCGACCGGAGGTGGAAACACCATATATTTT
TRBD2	once	TRBJ2-7	TRBV5-1	CASSLAAGGGYEQYF	TGCGCCAGCAGCTTGGCAGCGGGAGGTGGGTACGAGCAGTACTTC
.	.	TRBJ1-5	TRBV18	CASSPLGGNGQPQHF	TGTGCCAGCTCACCCCTCGGGGGGAACGGTCAGCCCCAGCATTTT
TRBD1	.	TRBJ2-7	TRBV7-8	CASSYRDRGLKYEQYF	TGTGCCAGCAGCTACCGGGACAGGGGGCTCAAGTACGAGCAGTACTTC
.	.	TRBJ2-5	TRBV19	CASSWAGAKLETQYF	TGTGCCAGTAGTTGGGCGGGGGCGAAACTGGAGACCCAGTACTTC
.	.	TRBJ2-3	TRBV10-3	CAIRDRVQGSTDTQYF	TGTGCCATCAGGGATCGAGTTCAGGGGAGCACAGATACGCAGTATTTT
.	.	TRBJ1-4	TRBV7-9	CASRGNAGANEKLFF	TGTGCCAGCAGGGGGAATGCGGGGGCTAATGAAAAACTGTTTTTT
.	once	TRBJ2-7	TRBV7-9	CASSSQTAGRVEQYF	TGTGCCAGCAGCAGTCAGACGGCGGGCCGGGTAGAGCAGTACTTC
.	.	TRBJ1-5	TRBV7-3	CASSSKQASNQPQHF	TGTGCCAGCAGCTCTAAACAGGCTAGCAATCAGCCCCAGCATTTT
TRBD2	.	TRBJ2-7	TRBV15	CATSMTSGVYEQYF	TGTGCCACCAGCATGACTAGCGGAGTCTACGAGCAGTACTTC
TRBD1	few	TRBJ1-2	TRBV27	CASSAGTGDGYTF	TGTGCCAGCAGTGCCGGGACAGGGGATGGCTACACCTTC
TRBD1	.	TRBJ1-1	TRBV28	CASSLGGRDRDTLF	TGTGCCAGCAGTTTAGGCGGACGGGACAGGGATACTCTCTTT
.	.	TRBJ1-1	TRBV6-1	CASSELMNTEAFF	TGTGCCAGCAGTGAATTAATGAACACTGAAGCTTTCTTT